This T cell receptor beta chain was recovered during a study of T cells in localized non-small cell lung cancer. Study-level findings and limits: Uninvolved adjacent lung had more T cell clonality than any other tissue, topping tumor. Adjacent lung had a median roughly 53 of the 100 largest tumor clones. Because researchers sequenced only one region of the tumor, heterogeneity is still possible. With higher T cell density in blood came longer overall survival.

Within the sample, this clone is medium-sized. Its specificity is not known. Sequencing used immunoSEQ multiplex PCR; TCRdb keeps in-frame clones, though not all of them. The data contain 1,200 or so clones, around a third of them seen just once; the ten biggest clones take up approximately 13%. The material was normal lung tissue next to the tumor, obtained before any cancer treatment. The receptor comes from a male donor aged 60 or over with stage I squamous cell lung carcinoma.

The CDR3 DNA reads as TGTGCCAGCAGCCCCGGGACAGGGTACTACGAGCAGTACTTC. It is translated as CASSPGTGYYEQYF. This rearrangement joins TRBV9 to TRBJ2-7; TRBD1 matches 9 bases. Germline CDR1 is SGDLS and CDR2 is YYNGEE. V shed 4 bases, J shed 3 bases, and the junction held 5 bases outside the gene matches. The CDR3 spans 14 residues.